Sequencing of this TCR beta chain was carried out in a study of identical twins. The trim removed 2 bases at V and 3 bases at J, leaving 8 bases unmatched. The germline V gene has CDR1 SSHAT and CDR2 FNYEAQ (reference sequence). This CDR3 contains 16 residues. This clonotype was seen only a few times. The antigen is unknown. Notes on the study in general: Cord blood beta clonotypes that were abundant carried fewer insertions, and memory repertoires showed no such trend. Diverse VJ usage suggested most zero-insertion clonotypes were not invariant T cells.

Template switching supplied a universal primer site; unique molecular identifiers were carried on the cDNA. TCRdb reprocessed the 5' RACE reads with MiXCR, giving one entry per CDR3 protein. The table records about 900,000 distinct CDR3 sequences, roughly an eighth of them present only once. These same records also appear under a second study, on yellow fever vaccine responses in identical twins.

This TCR came from a woman aged 18-29 years in good health. J is TRBJ1-1 and V is TRBV7-7, with 8 bases fitting TRBD1. The sequenced sample was PBMCs. The CDR3 region is CASSLIADREDTEAFF. CDR3 coding DNA: TGTGCCAGCAGCTTAATTGCGGACAGGGAGGACACTGAAGCTTTCTTT.